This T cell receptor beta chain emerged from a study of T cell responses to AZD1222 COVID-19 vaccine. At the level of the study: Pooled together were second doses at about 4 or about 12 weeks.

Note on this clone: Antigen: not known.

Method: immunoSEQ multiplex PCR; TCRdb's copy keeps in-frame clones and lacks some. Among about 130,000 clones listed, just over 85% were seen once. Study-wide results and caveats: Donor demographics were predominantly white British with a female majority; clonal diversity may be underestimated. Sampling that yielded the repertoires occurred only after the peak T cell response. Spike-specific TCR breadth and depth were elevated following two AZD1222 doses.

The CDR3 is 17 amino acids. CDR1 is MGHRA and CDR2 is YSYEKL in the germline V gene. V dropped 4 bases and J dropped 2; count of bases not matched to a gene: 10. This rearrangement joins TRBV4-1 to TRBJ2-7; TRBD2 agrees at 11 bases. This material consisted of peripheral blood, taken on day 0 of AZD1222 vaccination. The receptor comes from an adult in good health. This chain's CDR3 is CASSRMAPGLAAYEQYF. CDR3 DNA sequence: TGCGCCAGCAGCCGAATGGCACCGGGACTAGCGGCCTACGAGCAGTACTTC.